These 22 T cell receptor beta chains came from one sample sequenced in a study of Ad26.COV2.S vaccination and SARS-CoV-2 variants. Sequencing was performed with immunoSEQ multiplex PCR; in TCRdb, only in-frame clones are kept and a portion is missing. This table has roughly 300,000 clones, approximately 90% appearing once. Treatment indicated: about 20 received Ad26.COV2.S at low or high dose, single or two shots; roughly five received placebo; per-sample allocation not given. Following the first vaccine or placebo injection, samples were taken on day 63. This specimen consisted of peripheral blood, obtained in a trial of Ad26.COV2.S vaccine versus placebo. The receptor source for this set is a person between 18 and 60 years old who received the Ad26.COV2.S COVID-19 vaccine or a placebo.

CDR3 nucleotides: TGTGCCAGCAGCTTAGTAGGACGGGGGGCGGGAGTTTCTGATGAGCAGTTCTTC. Residues: CASSLVGRGAGVSDEQFF. The V and J genes are TRBV7-9 and TRBJ2-1, with a weak D call TRBD2 (7 bases). Germline V CDR1 and CDR2: SEHNR, FQNEAQ (reference sequence). This CDR3 region has 18 residues. V lost 1 base and J lost 8, with 24 bases in between.

The rearrangement joins TRBV5-1 to TRBJ1-2, with TRBD1 identical over 7 bases. The V gene's germline CDR1 is SGHRS and CDR2 YFSETQ. The CDR3 spans 16 residues. V dropped 5 bases and J dropped 8; count of bases not matched to a gene: 18. The CDR3 sequence is CASSLKMGQLTQGYTF. The CDR3 DNA reads as TGCGCCAGCAGTCTAAAAATGGGACAGTTAACCCAGGGCTACACCTTC.

The chain uses TRBV15 and TRBJ2-1; D is tentatively TRBD1 or TRBD2 (6 bases each). The CDR3 length is 18 residues. V lost 1 base and J lost 8, with 24 bases in between. Germline loops: CDR1 LNHNV, CDR2 YYDKDF (reference sequence). The CDR3 region is CATSRAGRVGVGGDEQFF. The CDR3 nucleotides read TGTGCCACCAGCAGAGCGGGTAGAGTTGGGGTCGGGGGCGATGAGCAGTTCTTC.

The V gene is TRBV12-5, the J gene TRBJ1-1; D possibly corresponds to TRBD1 (5 bases). This CDR3 is built from 13 residues. Germline CDR1 LGHNT, CDR2 FRNRAP. Trimming took off 6 bases at V and 6 bases at J, with 14 bases between the two ends. In DNA form, the CDR3 reads TGTGCTAGTGGCCCTGACGGGGCCCCTGAAGCTTTCTTT. Its protein is CASGPDGAPEAFF.

The chain links TRBV28 to TRBJ2-1; 8 nucleotides line up with TRBD2. Per the germline V gene, CDR1 is MDHEN and CDR2 is SYDVKM. The length of the CDR3 is 12 residues. J lost 10 bases, V lost 6 bases, and 5 bases had no gene match. CDR3 sequence: CASRLTGGEQFF. The CDR3 nucleotides read TGTGCCAGCAGGCTGACGGGGGGGGAGCAGTTCTTC.

The chain recombines TRBV13 with TRBJ2-7, with TRBD2 matching over 9 bases. CDR3 length equals 14 residues. Trimming removed 4 bases from V and 5 bases from J; junction bases left unmatched: 6. Per the germline V gene, CDR1 is PRHDT and CDR2 is FYEKMQ (reference sequence). The CDR3 DNA is TGTGCCAGCAGCTCTCCGACTAGCGGAGACGAGCAGTACTTC. Protein sequence: CASSSPTSGDEQYF.

As to this clone: Other nucleotide sequences in the sample specify the same CDR3. V is TRBV12-3 or TRBV12-4 and J is TRBJ2-1; the match to TRBD2 covers 7 bases. This CDR3 region has 11 residues. The V and J ends lost 3 bases and 10 bases, in that order; junction bases with no gene match: 0. The CDR3 is CASSLGGEQFF. The CDR3, as DNA: TGTGCCAGCAGTTTGGGGGGGGAGCAGTTCTTC.

The rearrangement joins TRBV7-2 to TRBJ1-5; the D gene is possibly TRBD1 (6 bases). Between the trimmed V and J ends, which lost 1 base and 7 bases, there was a span of 17 bases. Germline V gives CDR1 SGHTA, CDR2 FQGNSA. The CDR3 sequence is 16 residues long. CDR3 DNA: TGTGCCAGCAGCTTAGACGGAGGGGGGAGCCAGCAGCCCCAGCATTTT. Amino acid sequence: CASSLDGGGSQQPQHF. Full variable domain (remainder filled in from reference TRBV7-2 and TRBJ1-5): GAGVSQSPSNKVTEKGKDVELRCDPISGHTALYWYRQSLGQGLEFLIYFQGNSAPDKSGLPSDRFSAERTGGSVSTLTIQRTQQEDSAVYLCASSLDGGGSQQPQHFGDGTRLSIL.

The chain employs TRBV9 and TRBJ2-2, with TRBD1 as a possible D gene (6 bases). Germline CDR1 is SGDLS and CDR2 is YYNGEE. V lost 3 bases and J lost 0, with 12 bases in between. This CDR3 has 16 amino acids. CDR3 bases: TGTGCCAGCAGCGCGTCCGGGACACCGAACACCGGGGAGCTGTTTTTT. Translation: CASSASGTPNTGELFF.

About this clone itself: The junction does not match germline at one end; this may be a read error. The gene calls are TRBV4-2 and TRBJ2-7, with D unresolved. The length of the CDR3 is 13 residues. Germline loops: CDR1 LGHNA, CDR2 YNFKEQ. CDR3 protein: CASSQDLGHTPHF. Written as DNA, the CDR3 is TGTGCCAGCAGCCAAGATCTCGGCCATACACCACATTTC.

CDR3: CASSQDWDTQELFF. CDR3 bases: TGTGCCAGCAGCCAAGATTGGGACACTCAGGAGCTGTTTTTT. The chain combines TRBV4-2 with TRBJ2-2; maybe TRBD1 (6 bases). The CDR3 contains 14 residues. Germline V gene lookup returns CDR1 LGHNA and CDR2 YNFKEQ. V was cut by 0 bases and J by 10 bases, with 12 bases left in between.

This clone was observed once. V and J are TRBV6-5 and TRBJ2-7; D ambiguous. Germline CDR1 MNHEY, CDR2 SVGAGI. The V end was cut by 2 bases, the J end by 2 bases, with 10 bases between. The CDR3 has 14 residues. CDR3: CASSYGQVAYEQYF. DNA of the CDR3: TGTGCCAGCAGTTACGGGCAGGTCGCCTACGAGCAGTACTTC.

This sequence joins TRBV6-2 or TRBV6-3 and TRBJ2-1, with TRBD2 matching 8 bases. Unmatched junction bases numbered 6, after V lost 4 bases and J lost 4 bases. From germline, CDR1 is MNHEY and CDR2 SVGEGT. The CDR3 consists of 15 residues. The CDR3 spells CASSSFSGEYNEQFF. The DNA for the CDR3 is TGTGCCAGCAGTTCCTTTAGCGGGGAGTACAATGAGCAGTTCTTC.

The CDR3 loop is CASSVRSSDYEQYF. In DNA, the CDR3 is TGTGCCAGTAGTGTACGCTCGTCGGACTACGAGCAGTACTTC. The chain employs TRBV19 and TRBJ2-7; D is undetermined. V was cut by 5 bases and J by 3 bases, with 14 bases left in between. The V gene's germline CDR1 is LNHDA and CDR2 SQIVND (reference sequence). The CDR3 extends over 14 amino acids.

The rearrangement joins TRBV28 to TRBJ2-1; 9 nucleotides agree with TRBD1. Germline CDR1 and CDR2: MDHEN and SYDVKM. The ends lost 7 bases at V and 10 bases at J; junction bases unmatched: 11. The CDR3 is 14 amino acids. DNA for the CDR3: TGTGCCAGCACCCTAGGACAGGGGTGGCGGGAGCAGTTCTTC. Residues: CASTLGQGWREQFF.

CDR3 bases: TGTGCCAGCAGCAAAGGTAGTCGGGGATTTGGCAATCAGCCCCAGCATTTT. Its protein product is CASSKGSRGFGNQPQHF. This chain joins TRBV21-1 and TRBJ1-5. TRBV21-1 is a known pseudogene. This CDR3 has 17 residues.

V gene TRBV30 combines with J gene TRBJ2-5; 7 bases are a match to TRBD2. V was pared by 0 bases and J by 2 bases, with 9 bases of the junction left unmatched. The CDR3 contains 16 residues. CDR1 GTSNPN and CDR2 SVGIG come from the germline V gene (reference sequence). The CDR3 coding sequence is TGTGCCTGGAGTGTACATGGGTCTAGCGGACAAGAGACCCAGTACTTC. This gives the protein CAWSVHGSSGQETQYF.

This rearrangement joins TRBV2 to TRBJ1-4, with a possible D match to TRBD1 (6 bases). The CDR3 length is 17 residues. Germline values: CDR1 SNHLY, CDR2 FYNNEI. V was clipped by 3 bases and J by 7 bases, with 21 bases between them. This CDR3 reads CASSDRGGGTSFEKLFF. The CDR3 DNA sequence: TGTGCCAGCAGTGACCGGGGGGGTGGGACATCATTTGAAAAACTGTTTTTT.

V gene TRBV6-2 or TRBV6-3 combines with J gene TRBJ1-2; unclear D gene. With 0 bases removed from V and 8 bases from J, the gap between germline ends came to 19 bases. The CDR3 covers 16 residues. The germline V gene has CDR1 MNHEY and CDR2 SVGEGT. The CDR3 DNA reads TGTGCCAGCAGTTACTCGGCGGGGATGCGTACGATCGGCTACACCTTC. Amino acid sequence: CASSYSAGMRTIGYTF.

The chain links TRBV4-3 to TRBJ2-1; TRBD2 matches 8 bases. Germline lookup yields CDR1 LGHNA and CDR2 YSLEER. There are 19 residues in the CDR3. V trimming: 0 bases; J trimming: 6 bases; junction bases outside the gene matches: 16. CDR3 nucleotides: TGCGCCAGCAGCCAAGATAGGGCCGGGGCGGGAGGACGCCGCAATGAGCAGTTCTTC. Amino acids: CASSQDRAGAGGRRNEQFF.

DNA of the CDR3: TGTGCCAGCAGTTACTCTATGGCACGGAACGAGCAGTACTTC. This gives the protein CASSYSMARNEQYF. V gene TRBV6-5 combines with J gene TRBJ2-7; D is uncertain. V lost 0 bases and J lost 5, with 11 bases in between. This CDR3 region has 14 residues. The germline CDR1 and CDR2 sequences are MNHEY and SVGAGI.

The genes are TRBV19 and TRBJ1-2, with D possibly being TRBD1 (5 bases). Germline CDR1 and CDR2: LNHDA and SQIVND (reference sequence). The V and J ends lost 3 bases and 8 bases respectively, with 10 bases between them. This CDR3 has 12 residues. The CDR3 sequence is CASSIDGGGYTF. The DNA for the CDR3 is TGTGCCAGTAGTATTGATGGGGGAGGCTACACCTTC.